Shown below are 20 T cell receptor beta chains from a single sample sequenced in a study of regulatory and conventional T cells in RAG deficiency (dated by TCRdb to about 2017). Libraries were made using the immunoSEQ multiplex PCR assay. The immuneACCESS repertoire file appears here via TCRdb, limited to in-frame rearrangements. These files lack a portion of the clones; in checked studies, under half of the deficit traces to unresolved V genes, and the cause of the others is not known. This sample lists fewer than 35,000 clones; about 91% were detected once. The ten largest clones represent roughly an eighth of the sample. This sample was shared with a second study, whose subject was regulatory T cells. As that second paper reports: In the multiplex PCR, 52 forward TRBV primers and 13 reverse TRBJ primers were used, and assay-based and computational corrections were applied for amplification bias.

Source material: CD8+ T cells sorted from blood. Every receptor here comes from a human donor in good health.

The CDR3 protein is CASSLAKRGGAHEQFF. CDR3 nucleotides: TGTGCCAGCAGCTTAGCAAAGCGGGGGGGCGCACATGAGCAGTTCTTC. This rearrangement joins TRBV7-8 to TRBJ2-1; TRBD2 aligns across 10 bases. The V segment lost 0 bases and the J segment 8 bases; nucleotides outside the gene matches: 7. Germline CDR1 reads SGHVS; CDR2 reads FQNEAQ. This CDR3 is built from 16 residues.

This clone was seen only once. V gene TRBV6-5 combines with J gene TRBJ1-5, with D possibly TRBD1 on 6 matching bases. The CDR3 covers 15 residues. V shed 0 bases and J shed 6 bases, with 12 bases lying between them. CDR1 is MNHEY, CDR2 SVGAGI, per germline. This chain's CDR3 is CASSYSGAGGQPQHF. The CDR3 region has the DNA TGTGCCAGCAGTTACTCGGGGGCGGGGGGTCAGCCCCAGCATTTT.

The rearrangement joins TRBV4-2 to TRBJ1-3; the D is unclear. This CDR3 has 17 amino acids. Germline assignment: CDR1 LGHNA and CDR2 YNFKEQ. V lost 0 bases and J lost 4, with 16 bases in between. CDR3 in DNA: TGTGCCAGCAGCCAAGATCTGAGCTCCACCGGCGGAAACACCATATATTTT. Residues: CASSQDLSSTGGNTIYF.

This clone was seen a few times. The V and J genes are TRBV4-2 and TRBJ2-7; 13 nucleotides align to TRBD2. The CDR3 contains 17 residues. Trimming cost V 0 bases and J 3 bases; bases outside gene matches: 5. Germline V CDR1 and CDR2: LGHNA, YNFKEQ. The CDR3 nucleotides read TGTGCCAGCAGCCAAGATACTAGCGGGGGGGCTTACTACGAGCAGTACTTC. As protein: CASSQDTSGGAYYEQYF.

The chain carries TRBV11-2 and TRBJ1-1; D perhaps matches TRBD1 (6 bases). The germline V gene has CDR1 SGHAT and CDR2 FQNNGV. V was shortened by 1 base and J by 1 base, with 7 bases between the two germline ends. This CDR3 is built from 14 residues. The CDR3 is CASSLGTANTEAFF. Written as DNA, the CDR3 is TGTGCCAGCAGCTTAGGGACAGCGAACACTGAAGCTTTCTTT.

The rearrangement joins TRBV6-1 to TRBJ2-7, with 11 bases that match TRBD1. This CDR3 has 14 residues. Per the germline V gene, CDR1 is MNHNS and CDR2 is SASEGT. The ends lost 3 bases at V and 3 bases at J; junction bases unmatched: 1. CDR3 in amino acids: CASSEGQGDYEQYF. The CDR3 DNA reads as TGTGCCAGCAGTGAGGGACAGGGGGACTACGAGCAGTACTTC.

The genes are TRBV5-1 and TRBJ2-3; D not certain. CDR1 is SGHRS, CDR2 YFSETQ, per germline. Deletions cut 1 base from V and 2 bases from J, with 11 bases between. The CDR3 spans 15 residues. CDR3 loop: CASSLTVENTDTQYF. As DNA, the CDR3 is TGCGCCAGCAGCTTGACGGTGGAGAACACAGATACGCAGTATTTT.

V and J are TRBV6-5 and TRBJ2-7; 7 bases are shared with TRBD1. The J segment lost 1 base and the V segment lost 5 bases, leaving 5 bases of the junction unmatched. The CDR3 runs to 14 residues. Germline V CDR1 and CDR2: MNHEY, SVGAGI. The DNA of the CDR3 is TGTGCCAGCAGTCCCGGGACAGATTCCTACGAGCAGTACTTC. This translates into CASSPGTDSYEQYF.

The chain joins TRBV10-1 to TRBJ2-1; maybe TRBD1 (5 bases). Germline CDR1 WNHNN, CDR2 SYGVQD (reference sequence). The CDR3 spans 15 residues. Trimming left V 2 bases short and J 4 bases short, with 12 bases between. The CDR3 is CASSEESGIYNEQFF. For the CDR3, the DNA is TGCGCCAGCAGTGAGGAGTCAGGGATTTACAATGAGCAGTTCTTC.

This clone was seen a handful of times. This chain links TRBV7-9 with TRBJ2-7; TRBD2 agrees at 10 bases. Per germline, CDR1 SEHNR and CDR2 FQNEAQ (reference sequence). V trimming: 5 bases; J trimming: 3 bases; junction bases outside the gene matches: 7. The CDR3 has 15 residues. The CDR3 DNA follows: TGTGCCAGCAGCCAAGGCCTAGCGGGAGACTACGAGCAGTACTTC. This encodes CASSQGLAGDYEQYF.

This chain connects TRBV6-5 to TRBJ2-5, with 9 bases matching TRBD2. Germline loops: CDR1 MNHEY, CDR2 SVGAGI. The CDR3 contains 16 residues. V shed 0 bases, J shed 5 bases, and the junction held 7 bases outside the gene matches. The DNA for the CDR3 is TGTGCCAGCAGTTACTCGGTAGCGGGGGAGGGGGAGACCCAGTACTTC. Its translation: CASSYSVAGEGETQYF.

The chain has TRBV7-2 and TRBJ1-6; TRBD1 aligns across 7 bases. This CDR3 is 16 amino acids long. Germline CDR1 reads SGHTA; CDR2 reads FQGNSA. Germline trimming cut 5 bases from V and 1 base from J; bases unmatched to any gene: 5. The DNA of the CDR3 is TGTGCCAGCAGCCTCAGGGGGTTGTCCTATAATTCACCCCTCCACTTT. Translation gives CASSLRGLSYNSPLHF.

V usage is TRBV11-2 and J usage is TRBJ2-5, with D uncertain. Per germline, CDR1 SGHAT and CDR2 FQNNGV. V lost 3 bases and J lost 0, with 5 bases in between. This CDR3 contains 13 residues. The CDR3: CASSLTNQETQYF. The DNA for the CDR3 is TGTGCCAGCAGCTTGACGAACCAAGAGACCCAGTACTTC.

The chain couples TRBV25-1 to TRBJ1-1; 8 nucleotides match TRBD1. The V gene's germline CDR1 is MGHDK and CDR2 SYGVNS. The V gene end was trimmed by 0 bases and the J gene end by 4 bases; junction bases not matched to a gene: 4. CDR3 size: 15 residues. The chain's CDR3 is CASSEYGQGGTEAFF. The CDR3, as DNA: TGTGCCAGCAGTGAATACGGACAGGGAGGCACTGAAGCTTTCTTT.

The chain couples TRBV27 to TRBJ1-2; D uncertain. Between the trimmed V and J ends, which lost 2 bases and 6 bases, there was a span of 13 bases. CDR3 length equals 14 residues. Per the germline V gene, CDR1 is MNHEY and CDR2 is SMNVEV (reference sequence). CDR3 region: CASSLLPVGDGYTF. CDR3 coding DNA: TGTGCCAGCAGTTTACTTCCGGTGGGTGATGGCTACACCTTC.

This clone has a single count. The chain employs TRBV11-1 and TRBJ2-6; the D gene is possibly TRBD1 (5 bases). This CDR3 is built from 14 residues. The V gene lost 8 bases and the J gene lost 0 bases, with 8 bases spanning the gap. Germline CDR1 reads SGHAT; CDR2 reads FQDESV (reference sequence). CDR3 coding DNA: TGTGCCAGCGGGGCCGCCTCTGGGGCCAACGTCCTGACTTTC. Protein product: CASGAASGANVLTF.

The chain employs TRBV5-1 and TRBJ2-1; D might be TRBD1 (5 bases). The CDR3 sequence is 14 residues long. Germline V gene sequence: CDR1 SGHRS, CDR2 YFSETQ. With 1 base removed from V and 7 bases from J, the gap between germline ends came to 12 bases. The DNA of the CDR3 is TGCGCCAGCAGCTTGTCAGGGTCGAAGAATGAGCAGTTCTTC. Amino acid sequence: CASSLSGSKNEQFF.

V gene TRBV30 combines with J gene TRBJ2-3, with 11 bases aligning to TRBD2. The V and J ends lost 1 base and 4 bases, in that order; junction bases with no gene match: 1. This CDR3 has 14 residues. CDR1 is GTSNPN, CDR2 SVGIG, per germline (reference sequence). This chain's CDR3 is CAWSGGLAADTQYF. In DNA, the CDR3 is TGTGCCTGGAGTGGGGGACTAGCGGCAGATACGCAGTATTTT.

The table lists this clone with a few counts. V is TRBV7-9 and J is TRBJ1-4; maybe TRBD1 (5 bases). The CDR3 is made up of 15 amino acids. The V gene's germline CDR1 is SEHNR and CDR2 FQNEAQ (reference sequence). Trimming shortened V by 5 bases and J by 8 bases, and 18 bases separated the two germline ends. This CDR3 reads CASSPVVGGVEKLFF. The CDR3 nucleotides read TGTGCCAGCAGCCCTGTGGTAGGAGGGGTGGAAAAACTGTTTTTT. Full variable domain (missing parts from reference TRBV7-9 and TRBJ1-4): DTGVSQNPRHKITKRGQNVTFRCDPISEHNRLYWYRQTLGQGPEFLTYFQNEAQLEKSRLLSDRFSAERPKGSFSTLEIQRTEQGDSAMYLCASSPVVGGVEKLFFGSGTQLSVL.

V gene TRBV19 combines with J gene TRBJ1-5; 9 positions agree with TRBD1. The CDR3 is 16 residues long. With V trimmed by 6 bases and J by 1 base, 7 bases remained unmatched. In germline, CDR1 is LNHDA, CDR2 SQIVND (reference sequence). This chain's CDR3 is CASSHTGGLSNQPQHF. The CDR3 DNA is TGTGCCAGTAGCCACACAGGGGGCCTCAGCAATCAGCCCCAGCATTTT.